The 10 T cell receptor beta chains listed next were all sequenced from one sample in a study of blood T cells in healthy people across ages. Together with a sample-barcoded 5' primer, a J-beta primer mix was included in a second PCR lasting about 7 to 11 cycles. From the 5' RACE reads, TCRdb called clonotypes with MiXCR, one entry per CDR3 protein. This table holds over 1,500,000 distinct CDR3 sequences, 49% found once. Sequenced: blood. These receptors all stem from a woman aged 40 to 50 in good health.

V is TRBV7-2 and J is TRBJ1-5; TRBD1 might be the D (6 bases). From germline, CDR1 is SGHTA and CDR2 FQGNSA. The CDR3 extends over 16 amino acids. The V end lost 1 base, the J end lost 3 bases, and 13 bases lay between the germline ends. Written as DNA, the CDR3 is TGTGCCAGCAGCTTAGACAGGGACGTTTACAATCAGCCCCAGCATTTT. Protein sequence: CASSLDRDVYNQPQHF.

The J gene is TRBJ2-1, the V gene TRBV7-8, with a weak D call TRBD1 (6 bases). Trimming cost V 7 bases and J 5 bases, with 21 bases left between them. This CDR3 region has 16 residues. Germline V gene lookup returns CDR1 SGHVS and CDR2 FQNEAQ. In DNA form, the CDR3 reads TGTGCCAGCACCATCGGAGGACAGATTCCCCACAATGAGCAGTTCTTC. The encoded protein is CASTIGGQIPHNEQFF.

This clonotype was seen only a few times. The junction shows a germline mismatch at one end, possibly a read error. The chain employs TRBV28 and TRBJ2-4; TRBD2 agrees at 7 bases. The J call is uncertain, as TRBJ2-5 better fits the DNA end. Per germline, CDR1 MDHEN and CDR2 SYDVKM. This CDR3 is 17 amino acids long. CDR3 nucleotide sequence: TGTGTCAGCAGTTTATCCCCACGGACGGGGGGAGGAGAGACCCAGTACTTC. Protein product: CVSSLSPRTGGGETQYF.

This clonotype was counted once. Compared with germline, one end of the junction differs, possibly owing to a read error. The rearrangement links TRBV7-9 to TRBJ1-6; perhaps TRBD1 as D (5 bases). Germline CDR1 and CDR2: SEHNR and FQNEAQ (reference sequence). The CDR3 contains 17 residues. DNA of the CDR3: TGTGCCTGCAGCTTACGCAGGGAGGCGACCTATAATTCACCCCTCCACTTT. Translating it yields CACSLRREATYNSPLHF.

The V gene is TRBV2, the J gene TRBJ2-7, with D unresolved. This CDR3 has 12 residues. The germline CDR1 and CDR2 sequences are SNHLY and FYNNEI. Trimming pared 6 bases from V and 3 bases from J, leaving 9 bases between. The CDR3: CASRGPRYEQYF. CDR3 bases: TGTGCCAGCAGAGGGCCCCGCTACGAGCAGTACTTC.

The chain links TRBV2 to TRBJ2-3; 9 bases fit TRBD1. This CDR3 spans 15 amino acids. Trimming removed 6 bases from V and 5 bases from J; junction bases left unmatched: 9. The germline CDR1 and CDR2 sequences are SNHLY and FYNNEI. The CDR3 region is CASSPGQGELDTQYF. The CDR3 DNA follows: TGTGCCAGCAGCCCGGGACAGGGAGAATTAGATACGCAGTATTTT. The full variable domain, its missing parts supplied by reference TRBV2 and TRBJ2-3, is EPEVTQTPSHQVTQMGQEVILRCVPISNHLYFYWYRQILGQKVEFLVSFYNNEISEKSEIFDDQFSVERPDGSNFTLKIRSTKLEDSAMYFCASSPGQGELDTQYFGPGTRLTVL.

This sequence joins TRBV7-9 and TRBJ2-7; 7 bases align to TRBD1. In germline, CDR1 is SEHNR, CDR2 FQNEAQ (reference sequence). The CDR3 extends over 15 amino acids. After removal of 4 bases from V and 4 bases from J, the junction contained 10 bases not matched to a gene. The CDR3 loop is CASSSLFDRDYEQYF. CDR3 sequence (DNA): TGTGCCAGCAGCTCCCTCTTCGACAGGGATTACGAGCAGTACTTC.

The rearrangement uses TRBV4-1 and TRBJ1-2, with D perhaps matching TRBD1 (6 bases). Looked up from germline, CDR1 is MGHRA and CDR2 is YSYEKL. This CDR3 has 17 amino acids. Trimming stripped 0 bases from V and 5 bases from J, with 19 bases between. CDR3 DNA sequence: TGCGCCAGCAGCCAAGAAGCCCCGGGGGGCGCCGGGTATGGCTACACCTTC. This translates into CASSQEAPGGAGYGYTF.

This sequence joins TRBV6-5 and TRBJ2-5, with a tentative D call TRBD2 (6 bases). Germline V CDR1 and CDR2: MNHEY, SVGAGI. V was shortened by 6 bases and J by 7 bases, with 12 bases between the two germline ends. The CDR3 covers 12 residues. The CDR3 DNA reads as TGTGCCAGCAGCCGGACTACAGGGACCCAGTACTTC. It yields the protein CASSRTTGTQYF.

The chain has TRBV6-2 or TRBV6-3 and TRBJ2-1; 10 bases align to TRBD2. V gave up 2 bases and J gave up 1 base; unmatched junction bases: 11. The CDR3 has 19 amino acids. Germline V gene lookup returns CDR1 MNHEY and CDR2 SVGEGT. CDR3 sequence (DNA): TGTGCCAGCAGTTACCCCATAGCGGGGGGCTCCAAGTCCTACAATGAGCAGTTCTTC. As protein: CASSYPIAGGSKSYNEQFF.